This T cell receptor beta chain was retrieved from a study of blood T cell repertoires in COVID-19. Measured with immunoSEQ multiplex PCR; TCRdb has only the in-frame clones, and not every one. Among approximately 140,000 clones listed, 80% to 90% were seen once. V dropped 6 bases and J dropped 0; count of bases not matched to a gene: 10. Germline CDR1 and CDR2: KGHSH and LQKENI. This CDR3 is built from 18 residues. The genes are TRBV18 and TRBJ2-6; 8 bases fit TRBD1. The sequencing sample was made of peripheral blood. The sequence was collected from a man in his 70s with acute or convalescent COVID-19. CDR3 coding DNA: TGTGCCAGCTCCCCTGGGACAGGCGCCAGCTCTGGGGCCAACGTCCTGACTTTC. Translated, it gives CASSPGTGASSGANVLTF.